Each of the 11 T cell receptor beta chains below was sequenced from the same sample in a study of graft-versus-host responses after intestinal transplantation. Profiled with immunoSEQ multiplex PCR; TCRdb holds only in-frame clones, not every one. The sample contains 15,000 or so clones, about 33% of which appear only once. Sequenced material: alloreactive CD4+ T cells from a mixed lymphocyte reaction culture, taken before intestinal transplant. Subset given: CFSE-low proliferating T cells sorted from roughly six-day pre-transplant mixed lymphocyte reaction (GvH or HvG direction). These receptors originate from a human patient who received an intestinal transplant.

The chain carries TRBV6-5 and TRBJ2-3; tentatively, D is TRBD2 (5 bases). Germline lookup yields CDR1 MNHEY and CDR2 SVGAGI. Trimming took 4 bases from V and 2 from J, leaving 10 bases between them. The CDR3 runs to 14 residues. CDR3 sequence: CASSSRTSTDTQYF. As DNA, the CDR3 is TGTGCCAGCAGTTCCAGGACTTCCACAGATACGCAGTATTTT.

Sample share makes this clone medium-sized. The V and J genes are TRBV5-4 and TRBJ1-2, with a tentative D call TRBD1 (5 bases). V lost 3 bases to trimming and J lost 3 bases, with 6 bases between them. This CDR3 contains 12 residues. Germline assignment: CDR1 SGHNT and CDR2 YYREEE (reference sequence). CDR3 bases: TGTGCCAGCAGCTGGGGGGACTATGGCTACACCTTC. Translation gives CASSWGDYGYTF.

The chain combines TRBV7-9 with TRBJ2-1, with a tentative D call TRBD2 (5 bases). CDR1 is SEHNR and CDR2 is FQNEAQ in the germline V gene (reference sequence). The V gene lost 5 bases and the J gene lost 8 bases, with 7 bases spanning the gap. The CDR3 is 11 residues long. The CDR3 protein is CASSRGYEQFF. In nucleotides, the CDR3 is TGTGCCAGCAGCCGGGGATATGAGCAGTTCTTC.

Relative to its sample, this clone is medium-sized (0.01 to 0.1%). CDR3 coding DNA: TGTGCCAGCAGCTTTACACCCTCGACAGTTTTTAATGAAAAACTGTTTTTT. Amino acid sequence: CASSFTPSTVFNEKLFF. The V gene is TRBV7-2, the J gene TRBJ1-4; D is possibly TRBD1 (5 bases). This CDR3 comprises 17 residues. Germline lookup yields CDR1 SGHTA and CDR2 FQGNSA. Trimming removed 3 bases at V and 4 bases at J, with 18 bases between.

A few counts support this clone. The rearrangement links TRBV10-3 to TRBJ1-1; D is undetermined. The germline gives CDR1 ENHRY, CDR2 SYGVKD. Trimming removed 0 bases from V and 0 bases from J, with 5 bases in between. The length of the CDR3 is 14 residues. The CDR3 protein is CAISESGMNTEAFF. CDR3 nucleotides: TGTGCCATCAGTGAGTCTGGGATGAACACTGAAGCTTTCTTT.

This clone was seen a handful of times. V is TRBV7-9 and J is TRBJ2-7; 8 nucleotides align to TRBD1. The CDR3 is 15 residues long. CDR1 and CDR2 from the germline V gene are SEHNR and FQNEAQ (reference sequence). V gave up 6 bases and J gave up 3 bases; unmatched junction bases: 10. This CDR3 reads CASRSTGTGYYEQYF. The CDR3 coding sequence is TGTGCCAGCAGATCGACCGGGACAGGATACTACGAGCAGTACTTC.

This clone showed up just once. J is TRBJ1-6 and V is TRBV5-4; no reliable D call. V lost 2 bases and J 0 bases, leaving 12 bases between the germline ends. Germline V gene lookup returns CDR1 SGHNT and CDR2 YYREEE (reference sequence). The CDR3 is 17 residues long. CDR3 sequence: CASSFTPLGSYNSPLHF. Here the CDR3 DNA reads TGTGCCAGCAGCTTTACCCCTCTCGGCTCCTATAATTCACCCCTCCACTTT.

This clone was detected a few times. Given a much more abundant clone one base away, this may be a read error. The chain recombines TRBV6-1 with TRBJ2-7, with 7 bases identical to TRBD1. The CDR3 sequence is 14 residues long. Germline V gene lookup returns CDR1 MNHNS and CDR2 SASEGT. J gave up 2 bases and V 7 bases, and 8 bases lay outside the gene matches. The CDR3: CASIRQGYAYEQYF. The CDR3 region has the DNA TGTGCCAGCATTCGACAGGGATACGCCTACGAGCAGTACTTC.

This clone is termed medium-sized (0.01 to 0.1%). V is TRBV28 and J is TRBJ1-4; D remains ambiguous. Germline V lookup: CDR1 MDHEN, CDR2 SYDVKM. The ends were cut back, 6 bases at V and 4 bases at J, with 3 bases in the middle. The CDR3 has 11 residues. The DNA of the CDR3 is TGTGCCAGCAGCCGTAATGAAAAACTGTTTTTT. Translation gives CASSRNEKLFF.

This clone was counted a few times. This sequence joins TRBV7-2 and TRBJ2-1; no definite D call. The germline gives CDR1 SGHTA, CDR2 FQGNSA. The CDR3 length is 11 residues. V was cut by 5 bases and J by 12 bases, with 11 bases left in between. The CDR3 here is CASSSSARQFF. In nucleotides, the CDR3 is TGTGCCAGCAGCAGCTCGGCCAGGCAGTTCTTC.

This clone counts as medium-sized. The chain carries TRBV5-1 and TRBJ2-5; 9 bases align to TRBD2. The ends lost 4 bases at V and 5 bases at J; junction bases unmatched: 15. Germline CDR1 SGHRS, CDR2 YFSETQ. The CDR3 sequence is 17 residues long. CDR3 amino acids: CASSLPSGASGAETQYF. The CDR3 DNA reads as TGCGCCAGCAGCCTCCCCTCGGGGGCTAGCGGGGCGGAGACCCAGTACTTC.